The 8 T cell receptor beta chains listed next were all sequenced from one sample in a study of T-cell memory formation after mild COVID-19. Each CDR3 protein gets one entry after TCRdb re-called the 5' RACE reads with MiXCR. Here the sample spans 340,000 or so distinct CDR3 sequences, under 15% being singletons. Sequencing used PBMCs or a T cell subset sorted from them (not recorded which). Receptors were obtained from a young man who had mild COVID-19 (a few samples of this study predate the infection). Cell type and time point are not known.

This CDR3 reads CATSRDPTGVLSPLHF. The CDR3 DNA sequence: TGTGCCACCAGCAGAGATCCGACCGGAGTTCTTTCACCCCTCCACTTT. The chain couples TRBV15 to TRBJ1-6; D ambiguous. This CDR3 spans 16 amino acids. CDR1 and CDR2 (germline): LNHNV, YYDKDF (reference sequence). Trimming removed 0 bases at V and 9 bases at J, with 15 bases between.

The rearrangement uses TRBV14 and TRBJ2-7, with D perhaps matching TRBD2 (5 bases). V lost 4 bases to trimming and J lost 1 base, with 14 bases between them. There are 15 residues in the CDR3. The germline V gene encodes CDR1 SGHDN and CDR2 FVKESK. The CDR3 sequence is CASSLQLVGSYEQYF. As DNA, the CDR3 is TGTGCCAGCAGCCTCCAACTAGTAGGGTCCTACGAGCAGTACTTC.

This clonotype has more than one count but fewer than ten. This chain links TRBV2 with TRBJ1-1, with D hard to call. V was cut by 10 bases and J by 6 bases, with 15 bases left in between. Per germline, CDR1 SNHLY and CDR2 FYNNEI. This CDR3 is built from 12 residues. CDR3: CATTIGRAEAFF. DNA of the CDR3: TGTGCCACTACGATCGGAAGAGCTGAAGCTTTCTTT.

This clonotype was found a few times. The rearrangement links TRBV6-5 to TRBJ2-7, with TRBD1 as a possible D gene (6 bases). V shed 0 bases and J shed 1 base, with 13 bases lying between them. The CDR3 totals 16 residues. Per the germline V gene, CDR1 is MNHEY and CDR2 is SVGAGI. In nucleotides, the CDR3 is TGTGCCAGCAGTTACTCCTACAGGGAAGGGTCCTACGAGCAGTACTTC. Amino acids: CASSYSYREGSYEQYF.

Only a few counts were recorded for this clonotype. The chain uses TRBV5-1 and TRBJ1-1, with TRBD1 identical over 7 bases. Germline assignment: CDR1 SGHRS and CDR2 YFSETQ. Trimming cost V 2 bases and J 4 bases; bases outside gene matches: 5. This CDR3 contains 14 residues. The CDR3 sequence: CASSLGTVITEAFF. The CDR3, as DNA: TGCGCCAGCAGCTTAGGGACAGTAATCACTGAAGCTTTCTTT.

This clonotype was found a few times. The rearrangement uses TRBV7-9 and TRBJ1-2; D is uncertain. The CDR3 has 15 amino acids. Germline V gene sequence: CDR1 SEHNR, CDR2 FQNEAQ (reference sequence). The V end was cut by 5 bases, the J end by 1 base, with 14 bases between. The CDR3 region has the DNA TGTGCCAGCAGCCCGCCTCGCAAGGATAACTATGGCTACACCTTC. Residues: CASSPPRKDNYGYTF.

This clonotype was seen more than once but under ten times. The chain uses TRBV20-1 and TRBJ2-7; 7 bases match TRBD1. V lost 3 bases, J lost 0 bases, and 2 bases stayed unmatched. Germline V gene data show CDR1 as DFQATT and CDR2 as SNEGSKA (reference sequence). The CDR3 spans 13 residues. The CDR3 loop reads CSARTGYSYEQYV. In DNA, the CDR3 is TGCAGTGCTAGGACAGGGTACTCCTACGAGCAGTACGTC.

This chain uses TRBV7-7 with TRBJ2-7; D may be TRBD1 (5 bases). The CDR3 length is 14 residues. CDR1 SSHAT and CDR2 FNYEAQ come from the germline V gene (reference sequence). This CDR3 reads CASRNRQRAYEQYV. The CDR3 DNA is TGTGCTAGCAGGAATAGACAGCGCGCCTACGAGCAGTACGTC.